This TCR beta chain comes out of a study of T-cell memory formation after mild COVID-19. MiXCR, applied by TCRdb to the 5' RACE reads, yields one record per CDR3 protein. The table records about 360,000 distinct CDR3 sequences, 13% to 15% of them present only once. Between the trimmed V and J ends, which lost 4 bases and 3 bases, there was a span of 17 bases. Germline V gene sequence: CDR1 SGHRS, CDR2 YFSETQ. The CDR3 loop spans 15 amino acids. The rearrangement uses TRBV5-1 and TRBJ2-7; D is ambiguous. Sequencing used PBMCs or a T cell subset sorted from them (not recorded which). This clonotype was obtained from a young man who had mild COVID-19 (a few samples of this study predate the infection). Cell type and time point are not known. As DNA, the CDR3 is TGCGCCAGCAGCCCAGAAATCACTGGGGTCTACGAGCAGTACTTC. Protein: CASSPEITGVYEQYF.